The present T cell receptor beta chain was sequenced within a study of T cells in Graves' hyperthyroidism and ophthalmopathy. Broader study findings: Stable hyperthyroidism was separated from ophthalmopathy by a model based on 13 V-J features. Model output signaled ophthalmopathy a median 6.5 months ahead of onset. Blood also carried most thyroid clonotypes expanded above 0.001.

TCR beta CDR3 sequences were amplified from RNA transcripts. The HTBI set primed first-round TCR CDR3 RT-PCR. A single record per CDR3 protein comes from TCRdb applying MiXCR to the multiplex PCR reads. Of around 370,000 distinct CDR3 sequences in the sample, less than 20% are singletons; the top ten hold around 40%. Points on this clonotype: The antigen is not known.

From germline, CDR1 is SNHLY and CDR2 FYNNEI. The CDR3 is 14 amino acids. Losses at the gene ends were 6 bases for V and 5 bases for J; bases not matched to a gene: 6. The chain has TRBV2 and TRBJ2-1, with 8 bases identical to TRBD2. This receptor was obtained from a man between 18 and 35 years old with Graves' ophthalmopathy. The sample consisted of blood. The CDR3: CASSGRGDHNEQFF. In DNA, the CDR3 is TGTGCCAGCAGCGGGCGGGGGGATCACAATGAGCAGTTCTTC.